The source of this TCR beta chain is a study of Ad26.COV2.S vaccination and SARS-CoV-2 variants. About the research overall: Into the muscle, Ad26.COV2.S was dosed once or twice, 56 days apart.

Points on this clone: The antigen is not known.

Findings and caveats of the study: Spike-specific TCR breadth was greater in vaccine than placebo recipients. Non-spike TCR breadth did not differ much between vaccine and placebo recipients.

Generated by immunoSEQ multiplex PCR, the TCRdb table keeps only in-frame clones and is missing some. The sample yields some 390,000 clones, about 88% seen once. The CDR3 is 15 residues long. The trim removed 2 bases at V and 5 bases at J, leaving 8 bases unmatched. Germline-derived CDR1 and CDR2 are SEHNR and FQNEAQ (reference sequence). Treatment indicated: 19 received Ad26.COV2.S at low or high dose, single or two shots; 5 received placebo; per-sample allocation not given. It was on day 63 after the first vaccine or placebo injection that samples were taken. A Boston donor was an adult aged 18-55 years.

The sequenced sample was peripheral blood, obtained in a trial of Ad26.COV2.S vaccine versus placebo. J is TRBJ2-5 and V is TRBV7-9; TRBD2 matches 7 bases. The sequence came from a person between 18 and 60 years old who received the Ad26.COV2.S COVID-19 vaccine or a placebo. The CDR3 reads CASSLYKTSEETQYF. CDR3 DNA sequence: TGTGCCAGCAGCTTATATAAAACTAGCGAGGAGACCCAGTACTTC. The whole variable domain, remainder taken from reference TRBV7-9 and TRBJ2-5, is DTGVSQNPRHKITKRGQNVTFRCDPISEHNRLYWYRQTLGQGPEFLTYFQNEAQLEKSRLLSDRFSAERPKGSFSTLEIQRTEQGDSAMYLCASSLYKTSEETQYFGPGTRLLVL.